The entry below gives a single T cell receptor (beta chain) sequence along with its context. This clonotype was detected only once. The antigen this receptor binds is unknown. This may come from a read error, since a much larger clone is one base off. Receptor libraries were prepared by 5' RACE. The listed sequencing device is NextSeq 500. In the TCR library protocol, a unique molecular identifier was attached to each TCR cDNA molecule so that PCR and sequencing errors could be corrected. The authors processed their data as follows. TCR identification, UMI-based error correction and CDR3 extraction were all carried out with Decombinator tools. Expanded TCRs were defined as those above a frequency of 2 per 1,000, corresponding to the top 1% of the tumor frequency distribution. Renyi diversity was computed with the R vegan package after each repertoire had been subsampled 100 times to 5,000 TCRs. CDR3 similarity networks were built from amino acid triplet string-kernel similarity, connecting CDR3s with pairwise similarity above 0.82. Through fastp at Q25 and MiXCR, TCRdb rebuilt clones from the public reads, retaining in-frame beta chains. Records with the same CDR3 protein are collapsed into one entry carrying the most frequent genes and DNA. The V and J calls, along with clone size, are taken from TCRdb and not from the paper's own processing. This sample has some 21,000 distinct CDR3 sequences in its table, and 4.6% of those were observed once. The ten largest make up 6% to 7.5% of the sample.

These data come from a study of spatial heterogeneity in lung cancer (dated by TCRdb to between 2018 and 2021). Background for the entire study: Beta-chain transcripts were consistently detected in greater numbers than alpha-chain transcripts, which likely reflects a higher abundance of beta-chain transcripts. In non-small cell lung cancer, the study made a quantitative comparison of TCR alpha and beta repertoires among multiple tumor regions, matched nontumor lung and blood. Nonsynonymous mutation counts, determined by whole-exome sequencing of tumor tissue, were related to TCR repertoire features. At surgery, both alpha and beta chains were TCR-sequenced in some 220 tumor regions, roughly 64 matched nontumor lung samples and a few dozen PBMC samples. In the raw uncorrected reads, each unique combination of TCR and UMI appeared more than ten times on average. Points the paper makes about the study in general: Ubiquitous expanded tumor TCRs were found in blood more often at tumor resection than at routine follow-up. Additional single-cell paired TCR alpha and beta sequencing was considered necessary to confirm, at a functional level, the hypothesis that regional TCRs recognize regional mutations.

The sample's time point label is to be understood as: sample taken at primary tumor resection. Samples were obtained from around 72 patients with early-stage, untreated non-small cell lung cancer from the lung TRACERx cohort. TCR sequencing used whole RNA extracted from tumor and nontumor lung tissue, or from cryopreserved PBMC samples, without cell sorting. Only patients for whom sufficient RNA was available from at least two tumor regions were selected for TCR sequencing. CDR1 and CDR2, per the germline V gene (reference sequence), are LNHNV and YYDKDF. From the cysteine up to the phenylalanine, the CDR3 has a length of 14 residues. Only the CDR3 DNA stays, 42 bases, in frame from base 1.

The material sequenced was PBMCs, taken at surgery. This TCR came from a male donor with early-stage non-small cell lung cancer. This receptor chain uses TRBV15 and TRBJ1-1; the central 9 bases match TRBD1. CDR3 loop: CATSRRTGDTGAFF. At the DNA level, the sequence is TGTGCCACCAGCAGGAGGACAGGGGACACTGGAGCTTTCTTT.